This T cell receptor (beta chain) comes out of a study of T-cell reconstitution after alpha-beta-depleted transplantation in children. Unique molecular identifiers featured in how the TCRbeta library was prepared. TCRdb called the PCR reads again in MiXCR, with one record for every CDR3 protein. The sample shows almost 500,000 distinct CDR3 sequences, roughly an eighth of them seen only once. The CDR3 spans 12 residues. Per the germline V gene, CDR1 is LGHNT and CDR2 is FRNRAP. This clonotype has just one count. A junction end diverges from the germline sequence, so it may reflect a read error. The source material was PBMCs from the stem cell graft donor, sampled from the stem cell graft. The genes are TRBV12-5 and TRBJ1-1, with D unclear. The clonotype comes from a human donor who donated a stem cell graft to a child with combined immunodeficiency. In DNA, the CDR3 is TGTTCTAGTCTGGAGGGTTTAACTGAAGCTTTCTTT. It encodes CSSLEGLTEAFF.